This is a list of T cell receptor beta chains from one sample in a study of T cell changes during pregnancy in multiple sclerosis. The assay was immunoSEQ multiplex PCR, and TCRdb's table has in-frame clones only and misses some. The sample shows about 92,000 clones, around 93% of them seen only once. Material: peripheral blood, obtained in the third trimester of pregnancy. The receptors were sampled from a female donor with multiple sclerosis, enrolled in a pregnancy study. CDR3s include the opening cysteine and the closing phenylalanine or tryptophan. Each record gives: J gene, V gene, D gene, clone size, CDR3 protein, CDR3 DNA. The D gene is left open where the match is weak. Some rows have no size entry. The others give once, few or many, or a class for an expanded clone.

J gene: TRBJ2-1
V gene: TRBV19
D gene: TRBD1
clone size: once
CDR3 protein: CASTILGQGVHEQFF
CDR3 DNA: TGTGCCAGTACCATTTTGGGACAGGGAGTGCATGAGCAGTTCTTC

J gene: TRBJ2-3
V gene: TRBV9
D gene: TRBD2
clone size: .
CDR3 protein: CASSVEAGGLGDTQYF
CDR3 DNA: TGTGCCAGCAGCGTAGAGGCGGGAGGGCTGGGAGATACGCAGTATTTT

J gene: TRBJ2-7
V gene: TRBV5-6
D gene: .
clone size: .
CDR3 protein: CASSLTPYLEQYF
CDR3 DNA: TGTGCCAGCAGCTTGACCCCCTATCTCGAGCAGTACTTC

J gene: TRBJ2-2
V gene: TRBV19
D gene: .
clone size: .
CDR3 protein: CASSIGGLGELFF
CDR3 DNA: TGTGCCAGTAGTATAGGCGGACTAGGGGAGCTGTTTTTT

J gene: TRBJ2-5
V gene: TRBV7-9
D gene: .
clone size: .
CDR3 protein: CASSLGVTPEETQYF
CDR3 DNA: TGTGCCAGCAGCTTAGGGGTGACACCAGAAGAGACCCAGTACTTC

J gene: TRBJ1-1
V gene: TRBV5-1
D gene: TRBD1
clone size: few
CDR3 protein: CASSSAGTGNTEAFF
CDR3 DNA: TGCGCCAGCAGCTCAGCCGGGACAGGGAACACTGAAGCTTTCTTT

J gene: TRBJ2-7
V gene: TRBV28
D gene: TRBD1
clone size: .
CDR3 protein: CASSLSDRGREQYF
CDR3 DNA: TGTGCCAGCAGTTTATCAGACAGGGGTCGTGAGCAGTACTTC

J gene: TRBJ1-1
V gene: TRBV27
D gene: TRBD1
clone size: .
CDR3 protein: CASSPRQGAYTEAFF
CDR3 DNA: TGTGCCAGCAGTCCAAGACAGGGGGCCTACACTGAAGCTTTCTTT

J gene: TRBJ2-1
V gene: TRBV6-6
D gene: TRBD1
clone size: .
CDR3 protein: CASSKRQGWGNEQFF
CDR3 DNA: TGTGCCAGCAGTAAACGACAGGGTTGGGGCAATGAGCAGTTCTTC

J gene: TRBJ2-3
V gene: TRBV27
D gene: TRBD2
clone size: .
CDR3 protein: CASSSRTSAPDTQYF
CDR3 DNA: TGTGCCAGCAGTTCGCGGACTAGCGCCCCAGATACGCAGTATTTT